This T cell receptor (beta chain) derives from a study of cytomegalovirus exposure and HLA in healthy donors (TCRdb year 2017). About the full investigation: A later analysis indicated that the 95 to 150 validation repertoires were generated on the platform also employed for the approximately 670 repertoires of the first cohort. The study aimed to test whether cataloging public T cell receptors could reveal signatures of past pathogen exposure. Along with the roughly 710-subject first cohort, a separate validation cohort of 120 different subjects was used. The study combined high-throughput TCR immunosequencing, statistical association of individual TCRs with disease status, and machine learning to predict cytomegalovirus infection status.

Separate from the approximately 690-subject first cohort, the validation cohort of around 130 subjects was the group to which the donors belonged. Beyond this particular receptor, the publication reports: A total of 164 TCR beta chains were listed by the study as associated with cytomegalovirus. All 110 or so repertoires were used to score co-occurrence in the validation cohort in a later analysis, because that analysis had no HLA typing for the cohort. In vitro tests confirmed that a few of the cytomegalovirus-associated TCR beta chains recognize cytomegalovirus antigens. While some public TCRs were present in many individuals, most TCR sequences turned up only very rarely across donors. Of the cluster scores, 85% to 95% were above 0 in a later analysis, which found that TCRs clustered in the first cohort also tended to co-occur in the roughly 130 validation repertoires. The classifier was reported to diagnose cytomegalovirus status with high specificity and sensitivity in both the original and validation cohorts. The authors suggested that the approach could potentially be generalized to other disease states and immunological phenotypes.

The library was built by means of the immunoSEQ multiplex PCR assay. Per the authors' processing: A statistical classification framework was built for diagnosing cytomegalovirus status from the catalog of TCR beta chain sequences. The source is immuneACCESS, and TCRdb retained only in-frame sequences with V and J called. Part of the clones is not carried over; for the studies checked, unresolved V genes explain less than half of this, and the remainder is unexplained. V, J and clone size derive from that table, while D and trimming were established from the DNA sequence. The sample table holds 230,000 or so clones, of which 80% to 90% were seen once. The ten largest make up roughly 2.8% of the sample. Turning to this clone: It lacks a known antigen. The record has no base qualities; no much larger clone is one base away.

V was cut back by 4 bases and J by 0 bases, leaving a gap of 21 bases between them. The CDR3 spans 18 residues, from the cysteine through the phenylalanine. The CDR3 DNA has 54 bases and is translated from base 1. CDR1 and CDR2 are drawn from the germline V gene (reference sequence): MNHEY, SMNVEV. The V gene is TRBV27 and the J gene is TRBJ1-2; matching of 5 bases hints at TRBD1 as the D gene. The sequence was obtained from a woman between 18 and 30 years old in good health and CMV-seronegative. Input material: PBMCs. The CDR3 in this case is CASSSRSQTAEANYGYTF. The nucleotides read TGTGCCAGCAGTTCGCGCAGTCAGACAGCAGAAGCTAACTATGGCTACACCTTC.